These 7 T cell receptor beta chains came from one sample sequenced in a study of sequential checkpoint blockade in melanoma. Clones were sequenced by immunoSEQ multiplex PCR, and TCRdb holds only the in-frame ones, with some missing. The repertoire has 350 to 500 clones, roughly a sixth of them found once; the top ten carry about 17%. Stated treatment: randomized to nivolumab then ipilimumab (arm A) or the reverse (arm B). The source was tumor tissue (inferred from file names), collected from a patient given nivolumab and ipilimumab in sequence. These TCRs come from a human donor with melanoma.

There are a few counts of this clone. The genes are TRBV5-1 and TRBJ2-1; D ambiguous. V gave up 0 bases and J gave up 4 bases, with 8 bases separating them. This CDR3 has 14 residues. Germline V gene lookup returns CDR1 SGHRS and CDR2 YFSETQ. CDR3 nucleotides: TGCGCCAGCAGCTTGGGGCAGGCTTACAATGAGCAGTTCTTC. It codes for CASSLGQAYNEQFF.

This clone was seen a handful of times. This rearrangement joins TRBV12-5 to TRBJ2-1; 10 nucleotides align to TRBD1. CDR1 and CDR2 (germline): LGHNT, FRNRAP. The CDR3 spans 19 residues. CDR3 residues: CASILRETGGRLSYNEQFF. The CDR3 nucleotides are TGTGCCAGCATCCTTAGGGAGACAGGGGGCAGACTCTCCTACAATGAGCAGTTCTTC.

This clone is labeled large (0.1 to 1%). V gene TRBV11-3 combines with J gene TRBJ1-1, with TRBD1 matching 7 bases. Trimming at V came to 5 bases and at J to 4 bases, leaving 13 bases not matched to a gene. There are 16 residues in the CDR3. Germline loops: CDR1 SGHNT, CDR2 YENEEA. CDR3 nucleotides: TGTGCCAGCAGCCCCCGTATGGTCGCAGGGGGCACTGAAGCTTTCTTT. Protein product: CASSPRMVAGGTEAFF.

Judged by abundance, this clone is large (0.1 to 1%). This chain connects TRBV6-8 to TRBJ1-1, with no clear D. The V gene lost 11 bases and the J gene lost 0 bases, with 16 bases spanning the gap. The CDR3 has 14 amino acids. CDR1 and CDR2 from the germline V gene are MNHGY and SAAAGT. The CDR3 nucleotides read TGTGCCCCCGGGGAGGTCCAGATGAACACTGAAGCTTTCTTT. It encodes CAPGEVQMNTEAFF.

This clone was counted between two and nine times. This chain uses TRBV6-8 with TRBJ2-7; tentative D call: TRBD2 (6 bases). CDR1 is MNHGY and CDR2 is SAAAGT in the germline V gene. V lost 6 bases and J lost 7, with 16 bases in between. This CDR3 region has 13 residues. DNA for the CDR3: TGTGCCAGCAGCCCGGGACTCCTCGGTGAGCAGTACTTC. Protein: CASSPGLLGEQYF.

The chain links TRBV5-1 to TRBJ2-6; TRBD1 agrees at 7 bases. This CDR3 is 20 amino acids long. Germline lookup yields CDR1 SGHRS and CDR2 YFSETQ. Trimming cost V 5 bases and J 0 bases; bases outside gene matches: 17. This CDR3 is CASSLIPGTAVYSGANVLTF. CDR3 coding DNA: TGCGCCAGCAGTTTAATTCCAGGGACAGCTGTATACTCTGGGGCCAACGTCCTGACTTTC.

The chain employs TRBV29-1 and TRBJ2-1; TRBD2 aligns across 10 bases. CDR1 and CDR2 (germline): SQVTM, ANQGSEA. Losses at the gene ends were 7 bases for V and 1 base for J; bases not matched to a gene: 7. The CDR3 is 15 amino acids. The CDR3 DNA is TGCAGCGCCTCCGGGACTAGCGATTCCTACAATGAGCAGTTCTTC. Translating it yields CSASGTSDSYNEQFF.